The sequence of this T cell receptor (beta chain) was determined in a study of blood T cell repertoires in COVID-19. Study overall: The cDNA or gDNA used as material had been derived from T cells, B-cell-depleted T cells, or PBMCs.

Germline lookup yields CDR1 MRHNA and CDR2 SNTAGT. The CDR3 extends over 15 amino acids. V dropped 0 bases and J dropped 6 bases, with 11 bases sitting between them. In the original analysis: For nucleated cells, counts were estimated from reference gene primer amplification. Profiling relied on immunoSEQ multiplex PCR, and the TCRdb table lists in-frame clones only, not all of them. V and J calls and clone size are given by that table; D and trimming were obtained from the DNA. The table records some 150,000 clones, 80% to 90% of them present only once. The sequenced sample was peripheral blood. The sequence was obtained from a woman aged 40 to 55 with acute or convalescent COVID-19. V and J are TRBV6-4 and TRBJ2-2, with D tentatively TRBD2 (5 bases). For the CDR3, the DNA is TGTGCCAGCAGTGACTCGGGGAGTCCGGCCGGGGAGCTGTTTTTT. Encoded protein: CASSDSGSPAGELFF.